These T cell receptor beta chains were read from a single sample in a study of blood T cell repertoires in COVID-19. Generated by immunoSEQ multiplex PCR, the TCRdb table keeps only in-frame clones and is missing some. The data hold about 180,000 clones, with roughly 86% observed a single time. The sample was PBMCs or T cells enriched from blood (not recorded which). These receptors were collected from a woman younger than 45 who had recovered from COVID-19. CDR3s include the opening cysteine and the closing phenylalanine or tryptophan. A D gene is named only where the DNA matches it firmly. Not all rows give a size; the values are once, few, many and, for expanded clones, a class.

>TRBJ2-5|TRBD2|NA|TRBV11-3
CASSPSGRAGETQYF
TGTGCCAGCAGCCCTAGCGGGAGGGCAGGAGAGACCCAGTACTTC
>TRBJ1-4|NA|once|TRBV18
CASSPPRERTNEKLFF
TGTGCCAGCTCACCTCCCCGGGAGAGGACTAATGAAAAACTGTTTTTT
>TRBJ2-7|TRBD2|once|TRBV27
CASSLGTSGRAAIF
TGTGCCAGCAGTCTAGGGACTAGCGGGAGGGCCGCCATTTTC
>TRBJ2-6|NA|NA|TRBV5-1
CASSQGGTGVSGANVLTF
TGCGCCAGCAGCCAGGGGGGGACAGGTGTTTCTGGGGCCAACGTCCTGACTTTC
>TRBJ1-4|TRBD1|NA|TRBV5-5
CASSPSGGPNEKLFF
TGTGCCAGCAGCCCTTCAGGGGGGCCTAATGAAAAACTGTTTTTT
>TRBJ1-2|NA|NA|TRBV28
CASSLGRANTF
TGTGCCAGCAGTTTGGGCAGGGCAAACACCTTC
>TRBJ2-2|TRBD1|NA|TRBV18
CASSLQGQASTGELFF
TGTGCCAGCTCACTGCAAGGACAGGCTTCCACCGGGGAGCTGTTTTTT
>TRBJ1-1|NA|NA|TRBV2
CASSEQGGLGEAFF
TGTGCCAGCAGTGAACAGGGAGGATTAGGAGAAGCTTTCTTT
>TRBJ1-2|TRBD1|NA|TRBV28
CASRPRDRGRLGGYTF
TGTGCCAGCAGGCCCCGGGACAGGGGGCGATTGGGTGGCTACACCTTC
>TRBJ1-3|NA|NA|TRBV24-1
CATSLLEIPSSGNTIYF
TGTGCCACTAGCCTCTTAGAGATACCCAGCTCTGGAAACACCATATATTTT
>TRBJ1-6|TRBD1|NA|TRBV3-1/TRBV3-2
CASSHKTGTGGNNSPLHF
TGTGCCAGCAGCCATAAGACCGGGACAGGGGGTAATAATTCACCCCTCCACTTT
>TRBJ1-1|NA|NA|TRBV14
CASSQDAEAFF
TGTGCCAGCAGCCAAGACGCGGAAGCTTTCTTT